One T cell receptor (beta chain) is described in this entry. Its matching antigen is unknown. Libraries were prepared by immunoSEQ multiplex PCR; TCRdb keeps only in-frame clonotypes and omits some of them. The table lists millions of clones, just over 90% of them singletons. V shed 1 base and J 6 bases; nucleotides not matched to a gene: 7. CDR3 length: 15 residues. CDR1 is LGHNA, CDR2 YNFKEQ, per germline. This sample is drawn from a study of shared clonotypes between healthy human individuals. Findings of the study overall: Richness estimates generally favored naive over memory subsets.

The clonotype comes from a man younger than 35 in good health. J is TRBJ2-3 and V is TRBV4-2; 7 bases align to TRBD2. Input material: naive CD4+ T cells sorted from blood. Sample subset: CD45RA+ positively selected. CDR3 sequence reads: CASSQAAGEADTQYF. In DNA form, the CDR3 reads TGTGCCAGCAGCCAAGCGGCGGGAGAGGCGGATACGCAGTATTTT.